These 15 T cell receptor beta chains share one sample of origin, sequenced in a study of CD8 T cells in ankylosing spondylitis. TCRdb re-derived calls from the 5' RACE reads in MiXCR, one entry per CDR3 protein. The profile shows a few hundred thousand distinct CDR3 sequences, about 10% of them singletons. Material for sequencing was blood, either unsorted or a sorted T cell fraction (not recorded which). These receptors were taken from a male donor with ankylosing spondylitis or in good health (not recorded which).

This clonotype appeared many times. This sequence joins TRBV29-1 and TRBJ2-5, with 9 bases fitting TRBD1. Germline V CDR1 and CDR2: SQVTM, ANQGSEA. V lost 4 bases and J lost 5; bases outside the gene matches: 14. The CDR3 totals 16 residues. The CDR3 spells CSVAILGQGHRETQYF. Written as DNA, the CDR3 is TGCAGCGTTGCCATTCTGGGACAGGGTCATCGGGAGACCCAGTACTTC.

This clonotype was observed at least ten times. The chain is built from TRBV12-3 or TRBV12-4 and TRBJ2-2; D possibly matches TRBD1 or TRBD2 (5 bases each). The CDR3 runs to 17 residues. V was shortened by 6 bases and J by 3 bases, with 20 bases between the two germline ends. The CDR3 spells CASSLATGTYYTGELFF. The DNA of the CDR3 is TGTGCCAGCAGCCTTGCGACCGGGACCTACTACACCGGGGAGCTGTTTTTT.

This sequence joins TRBV21-1 and TRBJ2-1. TRBV21-1 is a documented pseudogene. This CDR3 has 15 residues. CDR3 nucleotides: TGTGCCAGCAGCAAAGCCGGCGGACCGTACAATGAGCAGTTCTTC. This gives the protein CASSKAGGPYNEQFF.

Many counts were recorded for this clonotype. The CDR3 DNA reads as TGTGCCAGCAGTCCAATTGGACACTACGAGCAGTACTTC. As protein: CASSPIGHYEQYF. The V call is TRBV6-6, the J call TRBJ2-7; D might be TRBD1 (5 bases). The length of the CDR3 is 13 residues. Germline V CDR1 and CDR2: MNHNY, SVGAGI (reference sequence). Trimming removed 5 bases at V and 3 bases at J, with 11 bases between.

This clonotype has a count of ten or more. The J gene is TRBJ1-1, the V gene TRBV7-2; D perhaps matches TRBD1 (5 bases). V was shortened by 4 bases and J by 3 bases, with 21 bases between the two germline ends. CDR1 and CDR2 from the germline V gene are SGHTA and FQGNSA. This CDR3 is 17 amino acids long. For the CDR3, the DNA is TGTGCCAGCAGCTCCCCCGGGACTCCCATTTTCGACACTGAAGCTTTCTTT. Its translation is CASSSPGTPIFDTEAFF.

In its sample, this clonotype was seen a few times. The CDR3 sequence: CASSARQSTYNEQFF. Written as DNA, the CDR3 is TGTGCCAGCAGCGCGCGGCAGTCTACCTACAATGAGCAGTTCTTC. The chain is built from TRBV5-5 and TRBJ2-1; D not certain. Trimming pared 4 bases from V and 2 bases from J, leaving 13 bases between. The CDR3 is 15 residues long. Per germline, CDR1 SGHKS and CDR2 YYEKEE (reference sequence).

As concerns this clonotype: A much larger clone is a single base away; this may be a read error. The rearrangement uses TRBV6-5 and TRBJ2-5; unclear D gene. The CDR3 loop spans 13 amino acids. CDR1 and CDR2 (germline): MNHEY, SVGAGI. The CDR3 DNA sequence: TGTGGCAGCAGTTACCTACACCAAGAGACCCAGTACTTC. This translates into CGSSYLHQETQYF.

The table lists this clonotype with many counts. This chain joins TRBV9 and TRBJ2-1; 7 bases are a match to TRBD1. This CDR3 has 13 amino acids. After removal of 4 bases from V and 3 bases from J, the junction contained 1 base not matched to a gene. Germline V gene sequence: CDR1 SGDLS, CDR2 YYNGEE. The DNA for the CDR3 is TGTGCCAGCAGCCGGACAGGCTACAATGAGCAGTTCTTC. Residues: CASSRTGYNEQFF.

This clonotype has at least ten counts. CDR3 nucleotides: TGTGCCATCAGCCTCTGGGCGACGGGGGAGCTGTTTTTT. Its translation is CAISLWATGELFF. This sequence joins TRBV10-3 and TRBJ2-2; unclear D gene. The V end lost 6 bases, the J end lost 8 bases, and 13 bases lay between the germline ends. Germline CDR1 is ENHRY and CDR2 is SYGVKD. This CDR3 has 13 residues.

This clonotype was found many times. The rearrangement uses TRBV7-2 and TRBJ2-7; 9 nucleotides match TRBD1. CDR3 length: 16 residues. Per the germline V gene, CDR1 is SGHTA and CDR2 is FQGNSA. The trim removed 5 bases at V and 3 bases at J, leaving 11 bases unmatched. CDR3 nucleotides: TGTGCCAGCAGCGAATTCGACAGGGGGGATTGCTACGAGCAGTACTTC. Protein product: CASSEFDRGDCYEQYF.

This clonotype has just a few counts. CDR3 nucleotide sequence: TGTGCCAGCAGCGTAGCTGACTTCTACGAGCAGTACTTC. This encodes CASSVADFYEQYF. The rearrangement links TRBV9 to TRBJ2-7; D is unclear. The CDR3 extends over 13 amino acids. CDR1 SGDLS and CDR2 YYNGEE come from the germline V gene. V lost 0 bases to trimming and J lost 3 bases, with 7 bases between them.

This clonotype was observed many times. The chain links TRBV3-1 to TRBJ2-7, with unresolved D. V gave up 3 bases and J gave up 3 bases, with 3 bases separating them. Germline-derived CDR1 and CDR2 are LGHDT and YNNKEL (reference sequence). The CDR3 runs 11 residues. The CDR3 DNA reads as TGTGCCAGCAGCCACCGCTACGAGCAGTACTTC. It is translated as CASSHRYEQYF.

The chain carries TRBV5-1 and TRBJ2-7, with 7 positions matching TRBD2. The CDR3 extends over 14 amino acids. Per germline, CDR1 SGHRS and CDR2 YFSETQ. V shed 0 bases, J shed 5 bases, and the junction held 5 bases outside the gene matches. The CDR3 spells CASSLGEGRHEQYF. The CDR3 nucleotides are TGCGCCAGCAGCTTGGGGGAGGGAAGACACGAGCAGTACTTC.

The table lists this clonotype with many counts. The rearrangement uses TRBV20-1 and TRBJ1-5, with unresolved D. This CDR3 contains 18 residues. Germline V gives CDR1 DFQATT, CDR2 SNEGSKA (reference sequence). V lost 1 base and J 0 bases, leaving 19 bases between the germline ends. The CDR3 loop is CSARGLFGSGNSNQPQHF. The CDR3 bases are TGCAGTGCTAGAGGGCTGTTCGGTAGCGGGAATAGCAATCAGCCCCAGCATTTT.

This clonotype was detected ten times or more. The rearrangement joins TRBV20-1 to TRBJ1-5; TRBD1 might be the D (5 bases). CDR3 length: 13 residues. Trimming shortened V by 3 bases and J by 5 bases, and 11 bases separated the two germline ends. Germline V lookup: CDR1 DFQATT, CDR2 SNEGSKA (reference sequence). The DNA of the CDR3 is TGCAGTGCTAGTCAGGTGGGGGATCAGCCCCAGCATTTT. It translates to CSASQVGDQPQHF.